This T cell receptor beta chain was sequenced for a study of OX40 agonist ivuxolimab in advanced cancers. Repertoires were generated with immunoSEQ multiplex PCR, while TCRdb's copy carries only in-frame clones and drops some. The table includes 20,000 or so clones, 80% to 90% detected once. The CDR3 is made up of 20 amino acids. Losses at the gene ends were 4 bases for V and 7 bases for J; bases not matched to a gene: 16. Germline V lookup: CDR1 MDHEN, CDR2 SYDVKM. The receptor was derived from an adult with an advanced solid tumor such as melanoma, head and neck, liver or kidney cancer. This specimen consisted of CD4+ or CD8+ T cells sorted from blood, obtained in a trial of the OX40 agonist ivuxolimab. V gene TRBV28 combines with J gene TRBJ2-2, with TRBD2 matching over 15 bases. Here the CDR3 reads CASSSSQWTSGRGLSGELFF. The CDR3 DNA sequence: TGTGCCAGCAGTTCCAGCCAGTGGACTAGCGGGAGGGGGTTGAGCGGGGAGCTGTTTTTT. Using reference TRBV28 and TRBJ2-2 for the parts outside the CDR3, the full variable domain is DVKVTQSSRYLVKRTGEKVFLECVQDMDHENMFWYRQDPGLGLRLIYFSYDVKMKEKGDIPEGYSVSREKKERFSLILESASTNQTSMYLCASSSSQWTSGRGLSGELFFGEGSRLTVL.